This passage covers 30 T cell receptor beta chains from one sample sequenced in a study of beta chain features in type 1 diabetes. Study-wide points: Within each of all four CD4+ subsets, Type 1 diabetes patients had TCRB CDR3s that were moderately but significantly shorter.

These receptors lack a known antigen. Reverse transcription of all isolated RNA meant that expressed TCRB transcripts were sequenced. Sequenced by immunoSEQ multiplex PCR; TCRdb stores in-frame clones only, minus some. This table has about 150,000 clones, 10% to 13% appearing once. Sequenced input: central memory CD4+ T cells from blood. These TCRs come from a man under 40 with type 1 diabetes.

The chain recombines TRBV6-6 with TRBJ2-5, with D possibly being TRBD1 (7 bases). This CDR3 comprises 14 residues. The V and J ends lost 5 bases and 3 bases respectively, with 13 bases between them. CDR1 is MNHNY and CDR2 is SVGAGI in the germline V gene (reference sequence). CDR3 protein: CASSPQGGKETQYF. For the CDR3, the DNA is TGTGCCAGCAGTCCCCAGGGGGGAAAAGAGACCCAGTACTTC.

This clone showed up just a few times. The genes are TRBV9 and TRBJ2-6; a possible D gene is TRBD1 (6 bases). Germline assignment: CDR1 SGDLS and CDR2 YYNGEE. V was trimmed by 10 bases and J by 1 base, leaving 15 bases between them. CDR3 length: 15 residues. The CDR3 reads CASGAGVSGANVLTF. CDR3 in DNA: TGTGCCTCCGGGGCAGGGGTGTCTGGGGCCAACGTCCTGACTTTC.

The chain couples TRBV18 to TRBJ2-7; no reliable D call. The CDR3 is 16 amino acids. CDR1 and CDR2 from the germline V gene are KGHSH and LQKENI. V shed 3 bases and J shed 7 bases, with 22 bases lying between them. CDR3 protein: CASSPPGSQLYEEQYF. As DNA, the CDR3 is TGTGCCAGCTCACCTCCCGGGTCACAACTATACGAAGAGCAGTACTTC.

In its sample, this clone was seen a few times. The rearrangement uses TRBV7-3 and TRBJ2-5, with a weak D call TRBD2 (6 bases). The DNA matches TRBJ2-7 better at its end, which makes the J call doubtful. The CDR3 has 14 residues. Germline V gene sequence: CDR1 SGHTA, CDR2 FQGTGA. The CDR3 sequence: CASSRGGEHYEQYF. CDR3 nucleotide sequence: TGTGCCAGCAGCCGCGGCGGGGAACACTACGAGCAGTACTTC.

This clone was counted only a few times. This chain connects TRBV7-2 to TRBJ1-2; D might be TRBD1 (5 bases). The CDR3 consists of 12 residues. V was trimmed by 5 bases and J by 6 bases, leaving 10 bases between them. Germline V gene lookup returns CDR1 SGHTA and CDR2 FQGNSA. DNA of the CDR3: TGTGCCAGCAGCGACCGACAGAATGGCTACACCTTC. It is translated as CASSDRQNGYTF.

This clone turned up a few times. The V and J genes are TRBV5-1 and TRBJ2-6; the D gene is possibly TRBD2 (6 bases). Germline V gene lookup returns CDR1 SGHRS and CDR2 YFSETQ. This CDR3 is 16 amino acids long. V was trimmed by 0 bases and J by 1 base, leaving 8 bases between them. The CDR3 nucleotides read TGCGCCAGCAGCTTGGAACTAGCTTCTGGGGCCAACGTCCTGACTTTC. It is translated as CASSLELASGANVLTF.

This clone was seen only a few times. V gene TRBV7-2 combines with J gene TRBJ2-7; 8 bases are shared with TRBD1. This CDR3 is 15 amino acids long. CDR1 and CDR2 (germline): SGHTA, FQGNSA. J lost 0 bases, V lost 4 bases, and 5 bases had no gene match. CDR3 sequence: CASSSRTGSSYEQYF. CDR3 bases: TGTGCCAGCAGCTCACGGACAGGGTCCTCCTACGAGCAGTACTTC. Looking up the rest from reference TRBV7-2 and TRBJ2-7 gives the full variable domain: GAGVSQSPSNKVTEKGKDVELRCDPISGHTALYWYRQSLGQGLEFLIYFQGNSAPDKSGLPSDRFSAERTGGSVSTLTIQRTQQEDSAVYLCASSSRTGSSYEQYFGPGTRLTVT.

This clone turned up a few times. The identical CDR3 is also encoded by other nucleotide sequences in the sample. The chain joins TRBV9 to TRBJ1-2, with 8 bases fitting TRBD1. Per germline, CDR1 SGDLS and CDR2 YYNGEE. The J segment lost 5 bases and the V segment lost 0 bases, leaving 3 bases of the junction unmatched. This CDR3 spans 14 amino acids. The CDR3 region has the DNA TGTGCCAGCAGCGTAGGTCAGGGGGCATATGGCTACACCTTC. Translating gives CASSVGQGAYGYTF.

This clone was seen only once. The chain recombines TRBV5-4 with TRBJ2-7; tentatively, D is TRBD1 (6 bases). V was cut by 2 bases and J by 7 bases, with 16 bases left in between. The length of the CDR3 is 14 residues. Per germline, CDR1 SGHNT and CDR2 YYREEE (reference sequence). The CDR3 coding sequence is TGTGCCAGCAGCTTTGGGGGCGCATCGGGGGAGCAGTACTTC. It specifies CASSFGGASGEQYF. Full variable domain (remainder filled in from reference TRBV5-4 and TRBJ2-7): ETGVTQSPTHLIKTRGQQVTLRCSSQSGHNTVSWYQQALGQGPQFIFQYYREEENGRGNFPPRFSGLQFPNYSSELNVNALELDDSALYLCASSFGGASGEQYFGPGTRLTVT.

This clone was seen more than once but under ten times. V and J are TRBV18 and TRBJ2-1; D might be TRBD2 (6 bases). Germline-derived CDR1 and CDR2 are KGHSH and LQKENI. This CDR3 has 13 amino acids. V was cut by 4 bases and J by 10 bases, with 14 bases left in between. This CDR3 is CASSQTRSDEQFF. The CDR3 bases are TGTGCCAGCTCACAGACTAGATCGGACGAGCAGTTCTTC.

The chain carries TRBV7-3 and TRBJ2-2, with TRBD1 matching 7 bases. The CDR3 runs to 17 residues. Looked up from germline, CDR1 is SGHTA and CDR2 is FQGTGA. The junction had 13 bases not matched to a gene; V was cut back by 5 bases and J by 4 bases. The CDR3 DNA is TGTGCCAGCAGCCTTGAGCCTAGGGGGCCGGTCACCGGGGAGCTGTTTTTT. Its protein is CASSLEPRGPVTGELFF. Full variable domain (remainder filled in from reference TRBV7-3 and TRBJ2-2): GAGVSQTPSNKVTEKGKYVELRCDPISGHTALYWYRQSLGQGPEFLIYFQGTGAADDSGLPNDRFFAVRPEGSVSTLKIQRTERGDSAVYLCASSLEPRGPVTGELFFGEGSRLTVL.

The J gene is TRBJ2-5, the V gene TRBV28; a possible D gene is TRBD1 (6 bases). The CDR3 has 13 amino acids. CDR1 MDHEN and CDR2 SYDVKM come from the germline V gene. V was shortened by 5 bases and J by 4 bases, with 11 bases between the two germline ends. In DNA, the CDR3 is TGTGCCAGCAGTCCAGGGGAGAGAGAGACCCAGTACTTC. Protein: CASSPGERETQYF.

V gene TRBV11-2 combines with J gene TRBJ2-1; TRBD2 aligns across 7 bases. This CDR3 has 15 residues. V was pared by 6 bases and J by 4 bases, with 9 bases of the junction left unmatched. Germline V gene sequence: CDR1 SGHAT, CDR2 FQNNGV. In DNA form, the CDR3 reads TGTGCCAGCAGACCCAGCGGGACTTTTTACAATGAGCAGTTCTTC. This encodes CASRPSGTFYNEQFF.

In this sample, this clone turned up a few times. This chain links TRBV7-2 with TRBJ2-7, with D tentatively TRBD2 (5 bases). From germline, CDR1 is SGHTA and CDR2 FQGNSA. The CDR3 extends over 16 amino acids. Trimming removed 5 bases from V and 0 bases from J, with 17 bases in between. The CDR3 here is CASSPRAGAHSYEQYF. The CDR3 region has the DNA TGTGCCAGCAGCCCGCGGGCAGGCGCACACTCCTACGAGCAGTACTTC.

The chain employs TRBV28 and TRBJ1-5; D remains ambiguous. V was shortened by 5 bases and J by 4 bases, with 15 bases between the two germline ends. Germline-derived CDR1 and CDR2 are MDHEN and SYDVKM. The CDR3 spans 15 residues. The CDR3 here is CASSVGDVKNQPQHF. The DNA of the CDR3 is TGTGCCAGCAGTGTGGGCGACGTTAAGAATCAGCCCCAGCATTTT.

In this sample, this clone turned up a few times. This chain connects TRBV11-2 to TRBJ1-2; 9 positions agree with TRBD1. The CDR3 has 13 residues. V dropped 3 bases and J dropped 7; count of bases not matched to a gene: 3. Germline V gene lookup returns CDR1 SGHAT and CDR2 FQNNGV. The CDR3 protein is CASSFGQGLGYTF. The DNA for the CDR3 is TGTGCCAGCAGCTTTGGACAGGGGCTTGGCTACACCTTC.

This clone was picked up a small number of times. The CDR3 sequence is CASSVTVEETQYF. CDR3 DNA: TGCGCCAGCAGCGTGACTGTAGAAGAGACCCAGTACTTC. The J gene is TRBJ2-5, the V gene TRBV5-1; D is uncertain. This CDR3 is built from 13 residues. CDR1 and CDR2 from the germline V gene are SGHRS and YFSETQ. Trimming left V 4 bases short and J 3 bases short, with 10 bases between.

This clone occurred many times. Other DNA sequences from this sample encode an identical CDR3 as well. V usage is TRBV18 and J usage is TRBJ2-5; 10 bases agree with TRBD2. Losses at the gene ends were 3 bases for V and 2 bases for J; bases not matched to a gene: 3. From germline, CDR1 is KGHSH and CDR2 LQKENI. This CDR3 spans 15 amino acids. CDR3 in DNA: TGTGCCAGCTCACCTAGGACTAGCGGTCAAGAGACCCAGTACTTC. Amino acid sequence: CASSPRTSGQETQYF.

The rearrangement joins TRBV6-5 to TRBJ2-5; D is possibly TRBD2 (6 bases). Trimming took 2 bases from V and 5 from J, leaving 9 bases between them. Germline CDR1 and CDR2: MNHEY and SVGAGI. The CDR3 has 13 amino acids. CDR3 coding DNA: TGTGCCAGCAGTTACGCTAGCGATGAGACCCAGTACTTC. Amino acids: CASSYASDETQYF.

Here the CDR3 reads CASSEVRDSKNIQYF. For the CDR3, the DNA is TGTGCCAGCAGTGAAGTGAGGGACAGCAAAAACATTCAGTACTTC. This chain joins TRBV2 and TRBJ2-4; TRBD1 aligns across 7 bases. The CDR3 has 15 residues. V was clipped by 1 base and J by 3 bases; unmatched bases: 3. In germline, CDR1 is SNHLY, CDR2 FYNNEI.

The chain carries TRBV28 and TRBJ1-2; D unclear. The CDR3 spans 14 residues. The germline V and J ends were trimmed by 6 bases and 0 bases, with 11 bases remaining between them. Germline V lookup: CDR1 MDHEN, CDR2 SYDVKM. Here the CDR3 DNA reads TGTGCCAGCAGCACGCCAGGCGCTAACTATGGCTACACCTTC. Translating it yields CASSTPGANYGYTF.

This clone was seen only a few times. This sequence joins TRBV11-2 and TRBJ2-1, with 9 bases lining up with TRBD2. The CDR3 is 16 residues long. J was trimmed by 6 bases and V by 1 base; bases with no gene match: 7. Germline CDR1 and CDR2: SGHAT and FQNNGV. The CDR3 DNA sequence: TGTGCCAGCAGCTTAGTTATAGCGGGAGAACCCAATGAGCAGTTCTTC. It encodes CASSLVIAGEPNEQFF.

This clone was seen a handful of times. The V gene is TRBV9, the J gene TRBJ1-5; D ambiguous. This CDR3 is built from 13 residues. The germline V gene has CDR1 SGDLS and CDR2 YYNGEE. Trimming removed 7 bases from V and 5 bases from J, with 13 bases in between. The CDR3 DNA is TGTGCCAGCTCCGGAGGGCCCGATCAGCCCCAGCATTTT. Protein product: CASSGGPDQPQHF.

The chain carries TRBV5-4 and TRBJ2-7, with 10 nucleotides matching TRBD1. Germline lookup yields CDR1 SGHNT and CDR2 YYREEE (reference sequence). The CDR3 is 14 amino acids. Trimming took 4 bases from V and 4 from J; bases not matched to a gene: 5. The CDR3 region is CASSRSGQGYEQYF. In nucleotides, the CDR3 is TGTGCCAGCAGCCGTTCGGGACAGGGGTACGAGCAGTACTTC.

The chain links TRBV15 to TRBJ2-5, with 8 bases lining up with TRBD2. CDR1 LNHNV and CDR2 YYDKDF come from the germline V gene (reference sequence). This CDR3 region has 15 residues. Losses at the gene ends were 5 bases for V and 7 bases for J; bases not matched to a gene: 12. The CDR3: CATSPPGGPRATQYF. The CDR3 bases are TGTGCCACCAGCCCCCCGGGAGGGCCCAGGGCGACCCAGTACTTC.

This clone was seen only a few times. V gene TRBV4-3 combines with J gene TRBJ2-7; TRBD2 matches at 7 bases. CDR3 length equals 14 residues. The junction had 3 bases not matched to a gene; V was cut back by 1 base and J by 3 bases. Germline lookup yields CDR1 LGHNA and CDR2 YSLEER. The CDR3 reads CASSQGQRDYEQYF. The CDR3, as DNA: TGCGCCAGCAGCCAAGGTCAGCGGGACTACGAGCAGTACTTC.

The CDR3 DNA follows: TGTGCCAGCTCACCACCCCGACTAGCGGGAGGGGGTGAGCAGTTCTTC. The encoded protein is CASSPPRLAGGGEQFF. The chain combines TRBV18 with TRBJ2-1; TRBD2 aligns across 14 bases. CDR3 size: 16 residues. V lost 0 bases, J lost 9 bases, and 4 bases stayed unmatched. The germline gives CDR1 KGHSH, CDR2 LQKENI.

This clone has just a few counts. The chain employs TRBV28 and TRBJ2-5, with 11 positions matching TRBD2. V was clipped by 4 bases and J by 2 bases; unmatched bases: 3. Germline assignment: CDR1 MDHEN and CDR2 SYDVKM. The CDR3 contains 15 residues. The CDR3 DNA sequence: TGTGCCAGCAGTTCGGGACTAGCGGCGCAAGAGACCCAGTACTTC. This sequence encodes CASSSGLAAQETQYF.

This clone has just a few counts. The chain combines TRBV4-1 with TRBJ2-7; 9 bases are shared with TRBD1. Trimming took 4 bases from V and 2 from J; bases not matched to a gene: 3. Germline V gene sequence: CDR1 MGHRA, CDR2 YSYEKL. The CDR3 has 14 residues. CDR3 protein: CASSLGQGTYEQYF. DNA for the CDR3: TGCGCCAGCAGCCTCGGACAGGGGACCTACGAGCAGTACTTC.

The sample holds a few counts of this clone. The chain couples TRBV19 to TRBJ2-2, with D unresolved. Germline V gene sequence: CDR1 LNHDA, CDR2 SQIVND (reference sequence). This CDR3 region has 15 residues. Trimming removed 6 bases at V and 0 bases at J, with 11 bases between. The CDR3 DNA follows: TGTGCCAGTAGCCCAGTAGCATCGAACACCGGGGAGCTGTTTTTT. Amino acids: CASSPVASNTGELFF. The variable domain in full, with the rest retrieved from reference TRBV19 and TRBJ2-2, is DGGITQSPKYLFRKEGQNVTLSCEQNLNHDAMYWYRQDPGQGLRLIYYSQIVNDFQKGDIAEGYSVSREKKESFPLTVTSAQKNPTAFYLCASSPVASNTGELFFGEGSRLTVL.